This T cell receptor beta chain was profiled in a study of blood T cell repertoires in COVID-19. Study in general: Samples came from the United States, Italy and Spain, spanning acute and convalescent COVID-19. Sample material is recorded as cDNA or gDNA derived from T cells, B-cell-depleted T cells, or PBMCs.

The CDR3 length is 21 residues. The junction had 13 bases not matched to a gene; V was cut back by 3 bases and J by 0 bases. CDR1 is LGHNA, CDR2 YSLEER, per germline. Under the authors' procedure: Nucleated cell number was recorded as an estimate derived from reference gene primer amplification. Profiling relied on immunoSEQ multiplex PCR, and the TCRdb table lists in-frame clones only, not all of them. V, J and clone size were drawn from that table, and D and trimming were deduced from the DNA. The sample gives 350,000 or so clones, about four fifths of which show up once; almost 3% is in the top ten.

The source is a man aged 25 to 40 with active or convalescent COVID-19. The rearrangement links TRBV4-3 to TRBJ2-1, with 14 bases fitting TRBD2. Input material: peripheral blood. The CDR3 here is CASSHQRVTSGRGASYNEQFF. The DNA for the CDR3 is TGCGCCAGCAGCCACCAGAGGGTGACTAGCGGGAGGGGGGCCTCCTACAATGAGCAGTTCTTC.